The 5 T cell receptor beta chains listed next were all sequenced from one sample in a study of OX40 agonist ivuxolimab in advanced cancers. The table came from immunoSEQ multiplex PCR; TCRdb's copy has only in-frame clones and leaves some out. The table shows roughly 46,000 clones, with 87% occurring only once. The sequences come from CD4+ or CD8+ T cells sorted from blood, collected in a trial of the OX40 agonist ivuxolimab. Receptors were obtained from an adult with an advanced solid tumor such as melanoma, head and neck, liver or kidney cancer.

This clone was recorded once. J is TRBJ2-7 and V is TRBV7-9; D ambiguous. CDR3 length: 13 amino acids. The V and J ends lost 4 bases and 1 base respectively, with 8 bases between them. Germline V CDR1 and CDR2: SEHNR, FQNEAQ (reference sequence). The CDR3 bases are TGTGCCAGCAGCTCCACTGTTTCCTACGAGCAGTACTTC. It specifies CASSSTVSYEQYF.

This rearrangement joins TRBV10-1 to TRBJ2-2; TRBD1 agrees at 7 bases. This CDR3 spans 14 amino acids. The germline V gene encodes CDR1 WNHNN and CDR2 SYGVQD (reference sequence). The V and J ends lost 0 bases and 15 bases, in that order; junction bases with no gene match: 10. The CDR3 protein is CASSESIMTGKLFF. The CDR3, as DNA: TGCGCCAGCAGTGAGTCGATAATGACAGGGAAGTTGTTTTTT.

This sequence joins TRBV13 and TRBJ2-3, with 10 bases aligning to TRBD2. Germline assignment: CDR1 PRHDT and CDR2 FYEKMQ (reference sequence). CDR3 length equals 16 residues. The junction had 6 bases not matched to a gene; V was cut back by 0 bases and J by 6 bases. CDR3 loop: CASSLGLAGVSDTQYF. CDR3 nucleotides: TGTGCCAGCAGCTTAGGTCTAGCGGGAGTATCCGATACGCAGTATTTT.

The chain joins TRBV28 to TRBJ2-5; maybe TRBD1 (5 bases). V was pared by 5 bases and J by 3 bases, with 19 bases between. From germline, CDR1 is MDHEN and CDR2 SYDVKM. The CDR3 has 16 residues. The CDR3 DNA sequence: TGTGCCAGCAGTCCCCGTGGCTGGGCAGGGAAAGAGACCCAGTACTTC. This translates into CASSPRGWAGKETQYF.

In nucleotides, the CDR3 is TGTGCCAGCAGTTTAGCCCATCAGGGGGCGAAGGCCTACGAGCAGTACTTC. This sequence encodes CASSLAHQGAKAYEQYF. This sequence joins TRBV28 and TRBJ2-7; TRBD1 matches at 8 bases. This CDR3 has 17 amino acids. The V gene end was trimmed by 2 bases and the J gene end by 2 bases; junction bases not matched to a gene: 11. Looked up from germline, CDR1 is MDHEN and CDR2 is SYDVKM. Full variable domain (rest looked up from reference TRBV28 and TRBJ2-7): DVKVTQSSRYLVKRTGEKVFLECVQDMDHENMFWYRQDPGLGLRLIYFSYDVKMKEKGDIPEGYSVSREKKERFSLILESASTNQTSMYLCASSLAHQGAKAYEQYFGPGTRLTVT.